The source of this TCR beta chain is a study of CD8 T cells in Susac syndrome. Sequencing of TCR beta covered CD8+ and CD4+ T cells obtained from blood. The CDR3 loop spans 13 amino acids. Trimming removed 2 bases at V and 4 bases at J, with 6 bases between. CDR1 and CDR2 (germline): MNHEY, SVGAGI. About 0.45 to 1 ug RNA was reverse transcribed with random hexamers. MiXCR, applied by TCRdb to the immunoSEQ multiplex PCR reads, yields one record per CDR3 protein. Altogether 110,000 or so distinct CDR3 sequences are present, 93% being singletons, with the ten largest covering approximately 0.097%. This clonotype originated in a human donor with multiple sclerosis. Material for sequencing was CD4+ T cells from PBMCs. This chain joins TRBV6-5 and TRBJ1-5; no clear D. The CDR3 loop reads CASSYTSNQPQHF. The CDR3, as DNA: TGTGCCAGCAGTTACACTAGTAATCAGCCCCAGCATTTT.